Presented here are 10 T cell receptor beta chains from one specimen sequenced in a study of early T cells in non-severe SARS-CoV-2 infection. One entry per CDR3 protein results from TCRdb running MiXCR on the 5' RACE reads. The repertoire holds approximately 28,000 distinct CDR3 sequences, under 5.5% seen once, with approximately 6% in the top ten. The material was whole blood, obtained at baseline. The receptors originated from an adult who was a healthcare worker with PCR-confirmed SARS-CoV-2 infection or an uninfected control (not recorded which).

CDR3 amino acids: CASNQGTGMETQYF. The CDR3 nucleotides read TGTGCCAGTAACCAGGGGACAGGAATGGAGACCCAGTACTTC. The chain is built from TRBV19 and TRBJ2-5, with 8 nucleotides matching TRBD1. Per the germline V gene, CDR1 is LNHDA and CDR2 is SQIVND (reference sequence). The CDR3 has 14 residues. After removal of 7 bases from V and 5 bases from J, the junction contained 9 bases not matched to a gene. The full variable domain, its missing parts supplied by reference TRBV19 and TRBJ2-5, is DGGITQSPKYLFRKEGQNVTLSCEQNLNHDAMYWYRQDPGQGLRLIYYSQIVNDFQKGDIAEGYSVSREKKESFPLTVTSAQKNPTAFYLCASNQGTGMETQYFGPGTRLLVL.

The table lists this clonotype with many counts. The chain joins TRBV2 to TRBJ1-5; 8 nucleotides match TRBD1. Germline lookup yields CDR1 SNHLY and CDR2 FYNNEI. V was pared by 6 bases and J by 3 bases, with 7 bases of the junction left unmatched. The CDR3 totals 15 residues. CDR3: CASRGDRGLNQPQHF. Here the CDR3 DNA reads TGTGCCAGCAGGGGAGACAGGGGCCTCAATCAGCCCCAGCATTTT.

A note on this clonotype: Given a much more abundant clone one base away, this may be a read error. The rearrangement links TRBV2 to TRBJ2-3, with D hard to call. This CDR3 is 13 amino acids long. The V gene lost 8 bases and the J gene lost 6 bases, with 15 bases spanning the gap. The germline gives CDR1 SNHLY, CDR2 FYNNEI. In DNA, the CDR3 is TGTGCCAGCGACTCCTCACCGGTGGATACGCAGTATTTT. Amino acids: CASDSSPVDTQYF. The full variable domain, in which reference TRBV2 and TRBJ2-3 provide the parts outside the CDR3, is EPEVTQTPSHQVTQMGQEVILRCVPISNHLYFYWYRQILGQKVEFLVSFYNNEISEKSEIFDDQFSVERPDGSNFTLKIRSTKLEDSAMYFCASDSSPVDTQYFGPGTRLTVL.

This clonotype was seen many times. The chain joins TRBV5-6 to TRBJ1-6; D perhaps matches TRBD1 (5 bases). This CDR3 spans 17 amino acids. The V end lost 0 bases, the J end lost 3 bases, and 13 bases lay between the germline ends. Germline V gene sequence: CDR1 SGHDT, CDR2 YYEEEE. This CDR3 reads CASSLVSGRDYNSPLHF. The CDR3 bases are TGTGCCAGCAGCTTGGTATCGGGGCGGGACTATAATTCACCCCTCCACTTT.

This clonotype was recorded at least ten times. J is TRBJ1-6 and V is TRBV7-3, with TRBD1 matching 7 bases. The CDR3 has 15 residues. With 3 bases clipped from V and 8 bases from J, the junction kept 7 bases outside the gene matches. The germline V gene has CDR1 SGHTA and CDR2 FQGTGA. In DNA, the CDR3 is TGTGCCAGCAGCTTTGATCACAGGGGATATTCACCCCTCCACTTT. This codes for CASSFDHRGYSPLHF.

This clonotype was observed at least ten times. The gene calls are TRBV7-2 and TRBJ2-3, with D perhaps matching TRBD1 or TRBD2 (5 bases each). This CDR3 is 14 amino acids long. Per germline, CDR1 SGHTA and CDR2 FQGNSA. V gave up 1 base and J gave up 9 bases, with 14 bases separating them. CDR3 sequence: CASSLVGPYDTQYF. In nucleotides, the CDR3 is TGTGCCAGCAGCTTAGTGGGACCTTACGACACGCAGTATTTT.

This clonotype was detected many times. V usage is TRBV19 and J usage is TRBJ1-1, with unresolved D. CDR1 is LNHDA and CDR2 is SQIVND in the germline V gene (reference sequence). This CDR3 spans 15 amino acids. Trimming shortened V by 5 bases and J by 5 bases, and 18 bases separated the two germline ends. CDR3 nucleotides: TGTGCCAGTAGTCCAACGAGGGATTGGGGAACTGAAGCTTTCTTT. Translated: CASSPTRDWGTEAFF.

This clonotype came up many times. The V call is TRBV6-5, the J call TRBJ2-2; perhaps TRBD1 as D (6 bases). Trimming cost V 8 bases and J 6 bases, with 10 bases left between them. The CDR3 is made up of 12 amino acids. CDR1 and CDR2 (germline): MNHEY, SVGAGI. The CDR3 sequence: CASVGGPGELFF. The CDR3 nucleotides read TGTGCCAGCGTAGGGGGTCCCGGGGAGCTGTTTTTT.

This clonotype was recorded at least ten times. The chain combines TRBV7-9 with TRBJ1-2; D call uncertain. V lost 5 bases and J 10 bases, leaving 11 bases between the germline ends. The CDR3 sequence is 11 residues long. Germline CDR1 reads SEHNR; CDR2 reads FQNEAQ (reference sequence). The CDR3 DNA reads TGTGCCAGCAGCCCTTACGGAAACTACACCTTC. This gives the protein CASSPYGNYTF.

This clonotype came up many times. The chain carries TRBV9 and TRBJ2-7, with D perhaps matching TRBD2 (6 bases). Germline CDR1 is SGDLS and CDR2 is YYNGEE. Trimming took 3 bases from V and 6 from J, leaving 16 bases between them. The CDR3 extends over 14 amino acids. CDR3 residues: CASSAADYSAEQYF. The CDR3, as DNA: TGTGCCAGCAGCGCCGCGGACTATTCGGCCGAGCAGTACTTC.